The TCR beta chain under discussion was sequenced for a study of blood T cell repertoires in COVID-19. As for the study in general: Sample material is recorded as cDNA or gDNA derived from T cells, B-cell-depleted T cells, or PBMCs.

Authors' analysis steps: For nucleated cells, counts were estimated from reference gene primer amplification. TCRdb's table, derived via immunoSEQ multiplex PCR, lists solely in-frame clones and lacks some. That table supplies the V and J calls and clone size; D and trimming were determined from the DNA. There are 350,000 to 400,000 clones in the sample; roughly 84% occur only once, and around 3% lies in the top ten. This sequence was found in a woman in her twenties or thirties who had recovered from COVID-19. The sequenced sample consisted of PBMCs or T cells enriched from blood (not recorded which).

The CDR3 coding sequence is TGTGCCAGCAGTGAAGGCCAGGCCACAAATGAGCAGTTCTTC. Translated: CASSEGQATNEQFF. This chain connects TRBV6-1 to TRBJ2-1; D gene ambiguous. The CDR3 spans 14 residues. Trimming stripped 1 base from V and 7 bases from J, with 11 bases between. From germline, CDR1 is MNHNS and CDR2 SASEGT.